Listed here is a single T cell receptor beta chain. What it binds is unknown. The V and J ends lost 0 bases and 4 bases respectively, with 13 bases between them. CDR1 is MNHNS, CDR2 SASEGT, per germline. The CDR3 has 16 residues. The data are from a study of hypomethylating agent response in myelodysplastic syndrome. Whole-study results and caveats: The cohort was small, with only ten to twelve patients analyzed. After hypomethylating agent treatment, diversity and clonality showed no significant change, overall or by response.

Clones were sequenced by immunoSEQ multiplex PCR, and TCRdb holds only the in-frame ones, with some missing. In the table there are fewer than 5,500 clones, about four fifths of which are singletons. The chain couples TRBV6-1 to TRBJ1-5; D might be TRBD1 (5 bases). The sequence came from a human donor with myelodysplastic syndrome. Sequencing used bone marrow, obtained before or after starting hypomethylating agent treatment for myelodysplastic syndrome (not recorded which). The CDR3 nucleotides read TGTGCCAGCAGTGAAGCGCTCGGTGGGGGAAATCAGCCCCAGCATTTT. Residues: CASSEALGGGNQPQHF.